These T cell receptor beta chains were read from a single sample in a study of CD8 T cells in ankylosing spondylitis. TCRdb reanalysed the 5' RACE reads using MiXCR and keeps one entry per CDR3 protein. The sample holds a few hundred thousand distinct CDR3 sequences, more than 20% seen once. Sequencing was carried out using blood, either unsorted or a sorted T cell fraction (not recorded which). All receptors come from a male donor with ankylosing spondylitis. CDR3s include the opening cysteine and the closing phenylalanine or tryptophan. D genes are given only for firm matches. Part of the rows lack a size; the others show once, few, many or a class for expanded clones.

D	size	V	J	DNA	CDR3
NA	few	TRBV2	TRBJ1-4	TGTGCCAGCAGCCCCCGGCGGGACATAAGTGAAAAACTGTTTTTT	CASSPRRDISEKLFF
NA	few	TRBV9	TRBJ1-6	TGTGCCAGCAGCGTAGAGTCCTATAATTCACCCCTCCACTTT	CASSVESYNSPLHF
NA	NA	TRBV5-1	TRBJ2-5	TGCGCCAGCAGCTTGACATCTGGCCCCCGGGAGACCCAGTACTTC	CASSLTSGPRETQYF
NA	NA	TRBV7-9	TRBJ2-3	TGTGCCAGCGAAGCCAGGCAGATTAAGCAGTATTTT	CASEARQIKQYF
NA	NA	TRBV11-2	TRBJ2-7	TGTGCCAGCAGCATGTCCGGACCTACCTACGAGCAGTACTTC	CASSMSGPTYEQYF
TRBD1	NA	TRBV2	TRBJ2-7	TGTGCCAGCAGACGGGACAGGGATTCTGAGCAGTACTTC	CASRRDRDSEQYF
TRBD2	NA	TRBV15	TRBJ2-1	TGTGCCACCAGACGTGCTGGACTAGCGGGAGGGTACAATGAGCAGTTCTTC	CATRRAGLAGGYNEQFF
NA	NA	TRBV5-1	TRBJ2-1	TGCGCCAGCAGCGAACGGAACTCCTACAATGAGCAGTTCTTC	CASSERNSYNEQFF
NA	many	TRBV12-3/TRBV12-4	TRBJ1-1	TGTGCCAGCAGGACGGTTACGAACACTGAAGCTTTCTTT	CASRTVTNTEAFF
NA	NA	TRBV15	TRBJ2-1	TGTGCCACCAGCAGAGATCAACCTGTGCAGTTCTTC	CATSRDQPVQFF
NA	few	TRBV28	TRBJ1-2	TGTGCCAGCAGTTCAGAGAGTGGCTACACCTTC	CASSSESGYTF
NA	many	TRBV29-1	TRBJ2-1	TGCAGCGTGGGCCGGGACACCTACAATGAGCAGTTCTTC	CSVGRDTYNEQFF
TRBD2	NA	TRBV7-3	TRBJ2-1	TGTGCCAGCAGCTTAACGGCCTACACCGGGGGAGCGGGAGCGGCTAATGAGCAGTTCTTC	CASSLTAYTGGAGAANEQFF
TRBD1	few	TRBV5-1	TRBJ1-6	TGCGCCAGCAGCTTAAGGGGGACAGGATCAAATTCACCCCTCCACTTT	CASSLRGTGSNSPLHF
TRBD2	few	TRBV18	TRBJ2-3	TGTGCCAGCTCACCTATAGCGGGAGACACAGATACGCAGTATTTT	CASSPIAGDTDTQYF
NA	NA	TRBV19	TRBJ1-3	TGTGCCAGTAGAGTCACAGGCTTCTCTGGAAACACCATATATTTT	CASRVTGFSGNTIYF